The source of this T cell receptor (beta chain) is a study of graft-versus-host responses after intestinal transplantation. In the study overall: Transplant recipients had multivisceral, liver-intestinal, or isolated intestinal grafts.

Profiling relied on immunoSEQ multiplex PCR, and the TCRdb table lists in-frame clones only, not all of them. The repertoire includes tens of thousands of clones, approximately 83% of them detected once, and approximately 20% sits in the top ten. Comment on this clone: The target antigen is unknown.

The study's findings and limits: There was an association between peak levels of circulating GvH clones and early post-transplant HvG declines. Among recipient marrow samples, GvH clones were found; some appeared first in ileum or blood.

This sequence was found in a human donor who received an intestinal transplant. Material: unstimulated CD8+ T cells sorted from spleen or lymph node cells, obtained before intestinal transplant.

CDR3 nucleotides: TGTGCCAGCAGTTTATGGATGGCGGAGGGGCCTCAAGAGACCCAGTACTTC. This encodes CASSLWMAEGPQETQYF. This chain joins TRBV28 and TRBJ2-5; D is possibly TRBD2 (6 bases). V was trimmed by 0 bases and J by 2 bases, leaving 16 bases between them. From germline, CDR1 is MDHEN and CDR2 SYDVKM. This CDR3 comprises 17 residues.